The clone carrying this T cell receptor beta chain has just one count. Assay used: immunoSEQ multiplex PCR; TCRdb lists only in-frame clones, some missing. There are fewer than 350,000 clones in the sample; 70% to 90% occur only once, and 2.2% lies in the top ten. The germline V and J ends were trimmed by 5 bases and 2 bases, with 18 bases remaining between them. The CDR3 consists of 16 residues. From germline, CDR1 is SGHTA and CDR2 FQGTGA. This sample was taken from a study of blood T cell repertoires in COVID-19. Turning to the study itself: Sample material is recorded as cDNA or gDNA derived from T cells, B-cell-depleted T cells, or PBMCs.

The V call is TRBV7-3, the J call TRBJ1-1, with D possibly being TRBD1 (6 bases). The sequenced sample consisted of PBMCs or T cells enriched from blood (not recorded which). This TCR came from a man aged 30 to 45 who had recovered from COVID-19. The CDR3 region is CASSAYSGEGNTEAFF. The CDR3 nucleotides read TGTGCCAGCAGCGCATACTCAGGGGAAGGTAACACTGAAGCTTTCTTT.